This T cell receptor (beta chain) was identified in a study of T-cell reconstitution after alpha-beta-depleted transplantation in children. The sample holds many counts of this clonotype. V lost 7 bases to trimming and J lost 4 bases, with 16 bases between them. This CDR3 comprises 13 residues. Per germline, CDR1 SQVTM and CDR2 ANQGSEA. During its preparation, the TCRbeta library received unique molecular identifiers. TCRdb fed the PCR reads into MiXCR, producing one record per CDR3 protein. The top ten hold just over 2% of the sample, which has around 450,000 distinct CDR3 sequences, 10% to 13% seen once.

This chain uses TRBV29-1 with TRBJ1-1; D is perhaps TRBD1 (6 bases). Sequencing used PBMCs, obtained before TCRalphabeta/CD19-depleted stem cell transplant. The TCR originated in a child aged 2 to 10 with inherited bone marrow failure, due to receive a stem cell transplant. The DNA of the CDR3 is TGCAGCGCCACGGAGGGGGGCGGCACTGAAGCTTTCTTT. Translation gives CSATEGGGTEAFF.